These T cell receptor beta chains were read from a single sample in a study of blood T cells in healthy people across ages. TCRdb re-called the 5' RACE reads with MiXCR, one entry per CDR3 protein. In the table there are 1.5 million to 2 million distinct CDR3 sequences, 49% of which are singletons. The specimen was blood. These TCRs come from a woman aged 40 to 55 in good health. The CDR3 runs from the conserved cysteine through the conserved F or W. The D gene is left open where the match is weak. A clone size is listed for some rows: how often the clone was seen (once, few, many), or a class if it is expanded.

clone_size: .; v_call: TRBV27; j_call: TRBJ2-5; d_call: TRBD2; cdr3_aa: CASTPRGGNQETQYF; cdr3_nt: TGTGCCAGCACCCCCCGGGGAGGGAACCAAGAGACCCAGTACTTC
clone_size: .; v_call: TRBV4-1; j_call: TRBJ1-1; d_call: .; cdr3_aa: CASSHRYGNTEAFF; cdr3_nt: TGCGCCAGCAGCCATAGGTACGGCAACACTGAAGCTTTCTTT
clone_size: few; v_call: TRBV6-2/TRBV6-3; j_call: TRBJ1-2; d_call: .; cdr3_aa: CASTMGVETYTF; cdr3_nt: TGTGCCAGCACCATGGGGGTGGAGACCTACACCTTC
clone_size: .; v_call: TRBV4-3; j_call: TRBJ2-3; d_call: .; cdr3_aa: CASSQEQFSTDTQYF; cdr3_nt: TGCGCCAGCAGCCAAGAACAGTTTAGCACAGATACGCAGTATTTT
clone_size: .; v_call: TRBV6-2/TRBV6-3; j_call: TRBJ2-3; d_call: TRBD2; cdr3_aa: CASQRRGARSTDTQYF; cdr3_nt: TGTGCCAGCCAAAGGCGGGGGGCGCGTAGCACAGATACGCAGTATTTT
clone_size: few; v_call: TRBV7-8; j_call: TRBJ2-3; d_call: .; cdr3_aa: CASSLLRSLDTQYF; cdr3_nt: TGTGCCAGCAGCTTACTTCGGTCGTTGGATACGCAGTATTTT
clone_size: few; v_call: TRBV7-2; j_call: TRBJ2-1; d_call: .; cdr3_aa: CASSLDKGRNEQFF; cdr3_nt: TGTGCCAGCAGCTTAGATAAGGGACGCAATGAGCAGTTCTTC
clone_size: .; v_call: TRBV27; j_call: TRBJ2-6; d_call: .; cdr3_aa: CASSLSQAWSSGANVLTF; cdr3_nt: TGTGCCAGCAGTTTAAGCCAGGCGTGGTCCTCTGGGGCCAACGTCCTGACTTTC
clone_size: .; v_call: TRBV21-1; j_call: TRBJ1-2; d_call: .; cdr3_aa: CASSKGGMDGGYTF; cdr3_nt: TGTGCCAGCAGCAAGGGGGGGATGGACGGTGGCTACACCTTC
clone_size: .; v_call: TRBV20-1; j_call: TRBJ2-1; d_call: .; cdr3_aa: CSAPDGYNERFF; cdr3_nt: TGCAGTGCCCCGGACGGGTACAATGAGCGGTTCTTC
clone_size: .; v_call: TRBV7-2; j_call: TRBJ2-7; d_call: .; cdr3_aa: CASSLALGTRYF; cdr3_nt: TGTGCCAGCAGCTTAGCGCTCGGGACCAGGTACTTC
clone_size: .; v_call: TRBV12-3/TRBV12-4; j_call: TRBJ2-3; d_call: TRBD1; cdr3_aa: CASSGQVRYFDTQYF; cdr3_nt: TGTGCCAGCAGTGGACAGGTGCGGTATTTCGATACGCAGTATTTT
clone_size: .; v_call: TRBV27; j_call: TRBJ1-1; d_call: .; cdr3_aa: CASSRLGGPNTEAFF; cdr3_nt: TGTGCCAGCAGTCGCCTGGGGGGGCCGAACACTGAAGCTTTCTTT
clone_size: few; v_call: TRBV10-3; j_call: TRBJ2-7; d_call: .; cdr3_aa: CAISEGTAGAYEQYF; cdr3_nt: TGTGCCATCAGTGAGGGGACTGCAGGGGCCTACGAGCAGTACTTC
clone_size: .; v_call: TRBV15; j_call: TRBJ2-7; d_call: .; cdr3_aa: CATSPRTSTYEQYF; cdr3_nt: TGTGCCACCAGCCCCCGGACATCCACCTACGAGCAGTACTTC
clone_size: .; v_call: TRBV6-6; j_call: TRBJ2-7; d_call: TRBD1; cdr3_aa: CASRQSWDRGLGEQYF; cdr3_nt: TGTGCCAGCAGGCAAAGTTGGGACAGGGGGCTCGGGGAGCAGTACTTC
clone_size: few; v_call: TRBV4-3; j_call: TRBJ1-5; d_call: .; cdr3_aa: CASSPGAGTGNQPQHF; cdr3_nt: TGCGCCAGCAGCCCAGGGGCGGGGACCGGCAATCAGCCCCAGCATTTT
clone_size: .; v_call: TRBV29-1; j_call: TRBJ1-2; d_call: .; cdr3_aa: CSSEHTENYGYTF; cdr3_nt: TGCAGCAGTGAACATACCGAGAACTATGGCTACACCTTC
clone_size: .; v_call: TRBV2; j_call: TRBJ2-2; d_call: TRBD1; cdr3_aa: CASSVEQGTGELFF; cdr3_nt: TGTGCCAGCAGTGTGGAACAGGGGACCGGGGAGCTGTTTTTT
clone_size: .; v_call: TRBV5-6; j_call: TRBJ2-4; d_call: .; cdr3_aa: CASSFRDLGGPSAKNIQYF; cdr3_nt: TGTGCCAGCAGCTTTAGGGACCTAGGAGGCCCTAGCGCCAAAAACATTCAGTACTTC
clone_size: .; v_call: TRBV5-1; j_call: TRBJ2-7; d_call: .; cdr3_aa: CASSPISTPGHEQYF; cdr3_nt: TGCGCCAGCAGCCCGATATCCACCCCAGGCCACGAGCAGTACTTC
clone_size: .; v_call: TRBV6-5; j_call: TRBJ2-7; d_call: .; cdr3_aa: CASSYRFFSMTGHYEQYF; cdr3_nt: TGTGCCAGCAGTTACCGATTCTTTTCAATGACAGGCCACTACGAGCAGTACTTC
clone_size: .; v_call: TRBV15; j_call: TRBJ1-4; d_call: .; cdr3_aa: CATSSMRSLFADNEKLFF; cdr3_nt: TGTGCCACCTCGTCGATGCGATCCCTTTTTGCGGACAATGAAAAACTGTTTTTT
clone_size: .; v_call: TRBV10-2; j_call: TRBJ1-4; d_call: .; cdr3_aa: CASIGPRPGGEKLFF; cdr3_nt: TGCGCCAGCATCGGACCTCGACCGGGGGGAGAAAAACTGTTTTTT
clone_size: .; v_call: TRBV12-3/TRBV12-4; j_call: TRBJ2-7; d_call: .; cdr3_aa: CASSPRKGGYEQYF; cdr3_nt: TGTGCCAGCAGCCCCAGAAAAGGGGGCTACGAGCAGTACTTC
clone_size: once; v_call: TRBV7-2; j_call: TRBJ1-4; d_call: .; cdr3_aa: CASSPAAGSRGEKLFF; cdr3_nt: TGTGCCAGCAGCCCGGCGGCGGGGAGCCGAGGAGAAAAACTGTTTTTT
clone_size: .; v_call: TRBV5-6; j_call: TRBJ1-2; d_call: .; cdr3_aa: CASSFRSLSPYGYTF; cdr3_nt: TGTGCCAGCAGCTTTAGGAGCCTTTCACCCTATGGCTACACCTTC
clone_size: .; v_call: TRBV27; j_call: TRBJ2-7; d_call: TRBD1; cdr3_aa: CASSDRAENEQYF; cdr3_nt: TGTGCCAGCAGCGACAGGGCGGAGAACGAGCAGTACTTC
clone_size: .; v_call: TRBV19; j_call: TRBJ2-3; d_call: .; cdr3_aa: CASSPRRESSFTQYF; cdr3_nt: TGTGCCAGTAGTCCTCGCAGGGAGAGCTCTTTTACGCAGTATTTT
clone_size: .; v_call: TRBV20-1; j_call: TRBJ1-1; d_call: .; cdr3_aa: CSVTRWAENTEAFF; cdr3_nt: TGCAGTGTTACCCGGTGGGCAGAGAACACTGAAGCTTTCTTT
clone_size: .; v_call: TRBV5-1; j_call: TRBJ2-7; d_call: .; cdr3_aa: CASSIAGTVEQYF; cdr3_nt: TGCGCCAGCAGCATCGCAGGAACCGTGGAGCAGTACTTC
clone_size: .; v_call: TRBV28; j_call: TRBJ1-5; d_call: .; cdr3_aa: CASRDPNQPQHF; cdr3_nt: TGTGCCAGCCGCGACCCGAATCAGCCCCAGCATTTT
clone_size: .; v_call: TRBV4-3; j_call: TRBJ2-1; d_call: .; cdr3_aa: CASSQVERGGNEQFF; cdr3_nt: TGCGCCAGCAGCCAAGTGGAGAGGGGGGGCAATGAGCAGTTCTTC
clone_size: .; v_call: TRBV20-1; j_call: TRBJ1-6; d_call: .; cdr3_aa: CSAQADFNSPLHF; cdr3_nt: TGCAGTGCCCAGGCGGACTTTAATTCACCCCTCCACTTT
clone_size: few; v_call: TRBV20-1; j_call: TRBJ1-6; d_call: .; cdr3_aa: CSARDPSREGTDSPLHF; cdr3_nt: TGCAGTGCTAGAGACCCCTCTAGGGAGGGGACGGATTCACCCCTCCACTTT
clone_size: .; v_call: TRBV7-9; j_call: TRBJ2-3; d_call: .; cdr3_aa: CASSSSWGGPDTQYF; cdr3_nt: TGTGCCAGCAGCTCCTCATGGGGGGGCCCAGATACGCAGTATTTT
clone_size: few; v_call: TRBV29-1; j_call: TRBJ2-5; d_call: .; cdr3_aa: CSVVHNGETQYF; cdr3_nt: TGCAGCGTTGTCCACAATGGAGAGACCCAGTACTTC
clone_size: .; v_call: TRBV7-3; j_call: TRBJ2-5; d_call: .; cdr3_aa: CASSQGGGTASGTQYF; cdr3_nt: TGTGCCAGCAGCCAAGGAGGGGGGACAGCCTCCGGTACCCAGTACTTC
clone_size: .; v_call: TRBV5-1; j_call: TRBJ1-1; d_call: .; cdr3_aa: CASSLDSPVGEAFF; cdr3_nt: TGCGCCAGCAGCTTGGATTCTCCGGTTGGTGAAGCTTTCTTT
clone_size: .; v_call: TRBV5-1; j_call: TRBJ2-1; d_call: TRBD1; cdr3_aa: CASSLTAGTGVGNEQFF; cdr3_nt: TGCGCCAGCAGCCTCACAGCCGGGACAGGGGTGGGGAATGAGCAGTTCTTC
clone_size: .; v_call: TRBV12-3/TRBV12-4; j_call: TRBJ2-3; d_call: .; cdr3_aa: CASSFQTPSTDTQYF; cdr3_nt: TGTGCCAGCAGTTTCCAGACCCCTAGCACAGATACGCAGTATTTT
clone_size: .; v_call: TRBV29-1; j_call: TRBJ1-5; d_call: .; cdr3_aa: CSVEIAGGGQPQHF; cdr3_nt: TGCAGCGTTGAGATAGCAGGAGGAGGTCAGCCCCAGCATTTT
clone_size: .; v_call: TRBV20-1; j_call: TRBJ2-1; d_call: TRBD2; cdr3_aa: CSALAGGPPNEQFF; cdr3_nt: TGCAGTGCCCTAGCGGGGGGTCCACCCAATGAGCAGTTCTTC
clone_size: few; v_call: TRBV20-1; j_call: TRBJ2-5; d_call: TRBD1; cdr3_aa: CSARPGTEYQETQYF; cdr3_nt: TGCAGTGCTAGGCCCGGGACAGAGTACCAAGAGACCCAGTACTTC
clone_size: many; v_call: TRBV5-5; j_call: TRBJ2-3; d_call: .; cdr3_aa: CASSKGTAFTDTQYF; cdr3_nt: TGTGCCAGCAGCAAGGGGACGGCCTTCACAGATACGCAGTATTTT
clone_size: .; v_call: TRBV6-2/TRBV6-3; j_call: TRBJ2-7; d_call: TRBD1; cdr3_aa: CASSQTGGPSYEQYF; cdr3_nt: TGTGCCAGCAGCCAGACAGGGGGACCGTCCTACGAGCAGTACTTC
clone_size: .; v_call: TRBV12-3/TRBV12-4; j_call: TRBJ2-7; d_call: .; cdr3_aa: CASRSTGVYEQYF; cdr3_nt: TGTGCCAGCAGATCGACGGGCGTCTACGAGCAGTACTTC
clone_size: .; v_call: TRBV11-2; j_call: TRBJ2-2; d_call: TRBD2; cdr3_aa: CASSGGLAGPYGELFF; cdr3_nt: TGTGCCAGCAGTGGGGGACTAGCGGGGCCCTACGGGGAGCTGTTTTTT
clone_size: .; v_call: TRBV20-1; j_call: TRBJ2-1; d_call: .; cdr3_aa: CSASSGTQYNEQFF; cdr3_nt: TGCAGTGCCAGTTCCGGGACACAGTACAATGAGCAGTTCTTC
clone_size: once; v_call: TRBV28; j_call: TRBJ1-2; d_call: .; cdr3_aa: CASSGLFLPYGYTF; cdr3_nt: TGTGCCAGCAGTGGACTCTTTTTACCCTATGGCTACACCTTC
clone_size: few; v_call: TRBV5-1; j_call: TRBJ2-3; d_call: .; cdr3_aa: CASSRQEPTDTQYF; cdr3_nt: TGCGCCAGCAGCCGACAGGAGCCCACAGATACGCAGTATTTT
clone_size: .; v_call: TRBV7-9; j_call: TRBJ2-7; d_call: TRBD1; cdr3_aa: CASSYTPGDRGYEQYF; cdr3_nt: TGTGCCAGCAGCTACACACCCGGGGACAGGGGATACGAGCAGTACTTC
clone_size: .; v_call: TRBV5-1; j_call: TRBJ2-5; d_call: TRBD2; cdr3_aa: CASSVTGTSGGLQETQYF; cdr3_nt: TGCGCCAGCAGCGTAACCGGGACTAGCGGGGGGCTCCAAGAGACCCAGTACTTC
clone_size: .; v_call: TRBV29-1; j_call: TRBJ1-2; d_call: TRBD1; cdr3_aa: CSVVSTGGAIGGGYTF; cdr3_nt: TGCAGCGTTGTATCTACAGGGGGCGCGATCGGTGGAGGCTACACCTTC